The T cell receptor (beta chain) under discussion was sequenced for a study of OX40 agonist ivuxolimab in advanced cancers. Study at large: Among those enrolled, mean age was about 58 years (range about 23 to 79) and 82.7% were male.

The V gene end was trimmed by 1 base and the J gene end by 15 bases; junction bases not matched to a gene: 7. CDR3 length equals 13 residues. The germline V gene has CDR1 SEHNR and CDR2 FQNEAQ (reference sequence). Blood draws occurred at baseline, cycle 4 day 1, and cycle 7 day 1. Profiled with immunoSEQ multiplex PCR; TCRdb holds only in-frame clones, not every one. The sample holds about 94,000 clones, around 90% seen once. The rearrangement uses TRBV7-9 and TRBJ2-3, with TRBD2 identical over 10 bases. The sample in question was CD4+ or CD8+ T cells sorted from blood, obtained in a trial of the OX40 agonist ivuxolimab. The receptor was isolated from an adult with an advanced solid tumor such as melanoma, head and neck, liver or kidney cancer. CDR3 sequence (DNA): TGTGCCAGCAGCTTAGTCTTCCTAGCGGGGGTTTATTTT. Its protein is CASSLVFLAGVYF.